The text below deals with one TCR beta chain. This sample is part of a study of blood T cell repertoires in COVID-19. Study-wide background: COVID-19 samples, acute and convalescent, were from the United States, Italy and Spain.

The repertoire was sequenced with immunoSEQ multiplex PCR; TCRdb's copy has only in-frame clones and lacks some. Of more than 200,000 clones listed, 75% to 90% are singletons. The sequencing sample was made of peripheral blood. The sequence was collected from a man aged 30 to 45 with active or convalescent COVID-19.

The CDR3 DNA follows: TGTGCCAGCAGTGGCGGGGCGGGACTAGTAGACAATGAGCAGTTCTTC. Translated, it gives CASSGGAGLVDNEQFF. J is TRBJ2-1 and V is TRBV2; 8 bases are a match to TRBD2. The CDR3 totals 16 residues. With V trimmed by 4 bases and J by 5 bases, 10 bases remained unmatched. Germline CDR1 SNHLY, CDR2 FYNNEI.